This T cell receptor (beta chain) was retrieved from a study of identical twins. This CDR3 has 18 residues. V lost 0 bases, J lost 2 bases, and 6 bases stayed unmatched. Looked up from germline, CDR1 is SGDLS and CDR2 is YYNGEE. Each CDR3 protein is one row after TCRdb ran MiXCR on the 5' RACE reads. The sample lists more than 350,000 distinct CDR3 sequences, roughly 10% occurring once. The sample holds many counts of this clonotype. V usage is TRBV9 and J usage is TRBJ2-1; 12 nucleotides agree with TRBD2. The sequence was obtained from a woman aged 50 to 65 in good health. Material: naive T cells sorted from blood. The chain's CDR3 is CASSVEGRLAGAYNEQFF. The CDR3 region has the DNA TGTGCCAGCAGCGTAGAAGGGAGACTAGCGGGGGCCTACAATGAGCAGTTCTTC.